These 27 T cell receptor beta chains came from one sample sequenced in a study of early T cells in non-severe SARS-CoV-2 infection (dated by TCRdb to about 2021). The library was obtained by 5' RACE. Sequencing was carried out with a NextSeq 500. TCRdb itself trimmed the public reads at Q25 with fastp, ran MiXCR and retained productive beta chains. Records with the same CDR3 protein are collapsed into one entry carrying the most frequent genes and DNA. Recorded for this sample are 80,000 to 95,000 distinct CDR3 sequences; 13% to 15% of them occurred a single time. The ten largest make up 9.5% to 12% of the sample. Specimen: whole blood. These receptors were collected from an adult who was a healthcare worker with PCR-confirmed SARS-CoV-2 infection or an uninfected control (not recorded which).

The gene calls are TRBV28 and TRBJ2-7, with 10 nucleotides matching TRBD1. V was clipped by 3 bases and J by 5 bases; unmatched bases: 7. The CDR3 length is 15 residues. CDR1 is MDHEN and CDR2 is SYDVKM in the germline V gene. The CDR3 region is CASSFIGTGDDEQYF. For the CDR3, the DNA is TGTGCCAGCAGTTTCATTGGGACAGGGGACGACGAGCAGTACTTC.

The chain joins TRBV2 to TRBJ2-6; D remains ambiguous. V gave up 5 bases and J gave up 0 bases, with 5 bases separating them. The germline V gene has CDR1 SNHLY and CDR2 FYNNEI. CDR3 length: 14 amino acids. CDR3 residues: CASSMLSGANVLTF. The CDR3 coding sequence is TGTGCCAGCAGTATGCTCTCTGGGGCCAACGTCCTGACTTTC.

A few counts support this clonotype. V and J are TRBV29-1 and TRBJ1-1, with 9 positions matching TRBD1. Trimming took 6 bases from V and 0 from J; bases not matched to a gene: 5. The CDR3 contains 14 residues. Looked up from germline, CDR1 is SQVTM and CDR2 is ANQGSEA. CDR3 nucleotide sequence: TGCAGCGTCGGGACAGGGAGCCTGAACACTGAAGCTTTCTTT. It is translated as CSVGTGSLNTEAFF.

V and J are TRBV25-1 and TRBJ2-2; 9 positions match TRBD1. J was trimmed by 4 bases and V by 4 bases; bases with no gene match: 7. This CDR3 has 16 amino acids. Germline CDR1 is MGHDK and CDR2 is SYGVNS. In DNA, the CDR3 is TGTGCCAGCAGTGCCAGGGACAGGGTAGGCACCGGGGAGCTGTTTTTT. Amino acid sequence: CASSARDRVGTGELFF.

This clonotype was recorded a few times. This chain joins TRBV7-3 and TRBJ2-5; 9 bases map to TRBD1. Germline V gives CDR1 SGHTA, CDR2 FQGTGA. The CDR3 sequence is 16 residues long. V lost 2 bases, J lost 5 bases, and 9 bases stayed unmatched. CDR3 loop: CASSLLPGQGRETQYF. The CDR3 DNA reads TGTGCCAGCAGCTTACTCCCAGGACAGGGGAGGGAGACCCAGTACTTC.

This clonotype was recorded once. The CDR3 sequence is CASSLGGQGRQETQYF. CDR3 DNA: TGCGCCAGCAGCTTGGGAGGACAAGGGCGCCAAGAGACCCAGTACTTC. J is TRBJ2-5 and V is TRBV5-1; D perhaps matches TRBD1 (5 bases). Trimming shortened V by 0 bases and J by 1 base, and 13 bases separated the two germline ends. CDR3 length: 16 amino acids. Per the germline V gene, CDR1 is SGHRS and CDR2 is YFSETQ.

This clonotype was counted ten times or more. This chain uses TRBV6-1 with TRBJ2-7; 7 nucleotides align to TRBD1. The V segment lost 7 bases and the J segment 1 base; nucleotides outside the gene matches: 7. Germline V lookup: CDR1 MNHNS, CDR2 SASEGT. The CDR3 contains 14 residues. CDR3 region: CASKTGSPSYEQYF. The CDR3 DNA is TGTGCCAGCAAGACAGGGTCCCCATCCTACGAGCAGTACTTC.

This clonotype has ten or more counts. The chain links TRBV7-3 to TRBJ2-3; D not resolved. Germline CDR1 and CDR2: SGHTA and FQGTGA. V was trimmed by 5 bases and J by 2 bases, leaving 14 bases between them. This CDR3 has 15 residues. The CDR3 loop reads CASSKRSVDTDTQYF. CDR3 sequence (DNA): TGTGCCAGCAGCAAGAGATCGGTCGACACAGATACGCAGTATTTT.

Only a few counts were recorded for this clonotype. The chain is built from TRBV5-1 and TRBJ2-7; 7 bases are shared with TRBD2. The CDR3 length is 12 residues. V gave up 0 bases and J gave up 6 bases; unmatched junction bases: 0. Germline V gene data show CDR1 as SGHRS and CDR2 as YFSETQ. CDR3 DNA sequence: TGCGCCAGCAGCTTGGAGCGGGGCGAGCAGTACTTC. Protein product: CASSLERGEQYF.

V gene TRBV7-9 combines with J gene TRBJ1-2; D ambiguous. The CDR3 has 13 residues. Germline V CDR1 and CDR2: SEHNR, FQNEAQ (reference sequence). With 11 bases removed from V and 5 bases from J, the gap between germline ends came to 18 bases. CDR3 sequence: CASSGDEIYGYTF. CDR3 in DNA: TGTGCCTCCTCCGGGGATGAGATATATGGCTACACCTTC.

The table lists this clonotype with a few counts. The chain links TRBV6-5 to TRBJ2-2, with 10 bases fitting TRBD1. Germline loops: CDR1 MNHEY, CDR2 SVGAGI. CDR3 length: 17 amino acids. Trimming took 0 bases from V and 4 from J; bases not matched to a gene: 5. Here the CDR3 DNA reads TGTGCCAGCAGTTACTCGTTTGGGACAGGGGTCACCGGGGAGCTGTTTTTT. This codes for CASSYSFGTGVTGELFF.

This clonotype was recorded at least ten times. The chain employs TRBV2 and TRBJ2-2; the D is unclear. Trimming removed 8 bases from V and 1 base from J, with 14 bases in between. This CDR3 has 15 residues. Germline V gene sequence: CDR1 SNHLY, CDR2 FYNNEI. The DNA of the CDR3 is TGTGCCAGCTCTGGGAATAGGCTGAACACCGGGGAGCTGTTTTTT. It yields the protein CASSGNRLNTGELFF.

The chain couples TRBV2 to TRBJ2-1; no clear D gene. Germline V gene lookup returns CDR1 SNHLY and CDR2 FYNNEI. Trimming stripped 7 bases from V and 6 bases from J, with 13 bases between. The CDR3 has 13 residues. CDR3 DNA: TGTGCCAGCAATTACGGAACCACCAATGAGCAGTTCTTC. Its translation: CASNYGTTNEQFF.

Only a few counts were recorded for this clonotype. The chain is built from TRBV20-1 and TRBJ2-1; a possible D gene is TRBD1 (6 bases). Trimming pared 6 bases from V and 6 bases from J, leaving 12 bases between. This CDR3 comprises 12 residues. The germline gives CDR1 DFQATT, CDR2 SNEGSKA (reference sequence). The CDR3 protein is CSAGGTSNEQFF. The CDR3 DNA sequence: TGCAGTGCAGGGGGTACATCCAATGAGCAGTTCTTC.

This clonotype came up once. V is TRBV15 and J is TRBJ2-1, with D unclear. Germline CDR1 is LNHNV and CDR2 is YYDKDF (reference sequence). V was clipped by 1 base and J by 0 bases, with 13 bases between them. The length of the CDR3 is 17 residues. The CDR3 DNA reads TGTGCCACCAGCAGAGTTTACGGGTCCAGCTCCTACAATGAGCAGTTCTTC. As protein: CATSRVYGSSSYNEQFF.

This clonotype showed up just a few times. The chain joins TRBV27 to TRBJ2-1; TRBD1 might be the D (6 bases). In germline, CDR1 is MNHEY, CDR2 SMNVEV (reference sequence). Trimming took off 6 bases at V and 0 bases at J, with 12 bases between the two ends. The CDR3 runs 15 residues. CDR3 protein: CASRPGTSSYNEQFF. Written as DNA, the CDR3 is TGTGCCAGCAGACCCGGGACAAGCTCCTACAATGAGCAGTTCTTC.

This clonotype has just a few counts. This sequence joins TRBV7-2 and TRBJ2-3; D unresolved. The CDR3 is made up of 17 amino acids. V was cut by 2 bases and J by 2 bases, with 17 bases left in between. From germline, CDR1 is SGHTA and CDR2 FQGNSA. Written as DNA, the CDR3 is TGTGCCAGCAGCTTAAATCGGCCCCTATTAGCCACAGATACGCAGTATTTT. This codes for CASSLNRPLLATDTQYF. The variable domain in full, completed from reference TRBV7-2 and TRBJ2-3, reads GAGVSQSPSNKVTEKGKDVELRCDPISGHTALYWYRQSLGQGLEFLIYFQGNSAPDKSGLPSDRFSAERTGGSVSTLTIQRTQQEDSAVYLCASSLNRPLLATDTQYFGPGTRLTVL.

This clonotype was counted between two and nine times. An end of the junction does not agree with germline; a read error may underlie this. The chain combines TRBV6-5 with TRBJ1-6; 8 bases align to TRBD1. The germline V gene has CDR1 MNHEY and CDR2 SVGAGI. The CDR3 contains 15 residues. CDR3 nucleotides: TGTGCCAGCACCTTACAGGGGGGTGATAATTCGCCCCTCCACTTT. Encoded protein: CASTLQGGDNSPLHF.

This chain links TRBV12-3 or TRBV12-4 with TRBJ2-3; 8 bases agree with TRBD1. The trim removed 2 bases at V and 1 base at J, leaving 2 bases unmatched. This CDR3 region has 15 residues. The CDR3 sequence is CASSLRGQGTDTQYF. Here the CDR3 DNA reads TGTGCCAGCAGTTTAAGGGGACAGGGCACAGATACGCAGTATTTT.

This chain links TRBV2 with TRBJ1-4; D is uncertain. CDR1 and CDR2 from the germline V gene are SNHLY and FYNNEI. The V end was cut by 4 bases, the J end by 4 bases, with 13 bases between. CDR3 length: 15 amino acids. CDR3 region: CASSGQRSYNEKLFF. The CDR3 DNA reads TGTGCCAGCAGTGGGCAAAGGAGCTATAATGAAAAACTGTTTTTT.

This clonotype was seen a handful of times. The chain couples TRBV19 to TRBJ1-2, with D uncertain. This CDR3 region has 11 residues. Germline loops: CDR1 LNHDA, CDR2 SQIVND (reference sequence). The V end lost 4 bases, the J end lost 8 bases, and 8 bases lay between the germline ends. The CDR3 coding sequence is TGTGCCAGTAGTACCCGGACGGGCTACACCTTC. Protein: CASSTRTGYTF.

The gene calls are TRBV6-2 or TRBV6-3 and TRBJ2-2; D remains ambiguous. This CDR3 has 15 amino acids. CDR1 is MNHEY and CDR2 is SVGEGT in the germline V gene. Between the trimmed V and J ends, which lost 5 bases and 2 bases, there was a span of 12 bases. CDR3 loop: CASSPSRRNTGELFF. DNA of the CDR3: TGTGCCAGCAGTCCCTCCCGGCGAAACACCGGGGAGCTGTTTTTT.

The table lists this clonotype with a few counts. The genes are TRBV20-1 and TRBJ2-7, with a possible D match to TRBD2 (6 bases). Germline V lookup: CDR1 DFQATT, CDR2 SNEGSKA (reference sequence). The CDR3 loop spans 15 amino acids. The ends were cut back, 2 bases at V and 1 base at J, with 15 bases in the middle. Written as DNA, the CDR3 is TGCAGTGCTAGACCAACCGGGACTCCGTCCTACGAGCAGTACTTC. Translated: CSARPTGTPSYEQYF.

This clonotype was counted only a few times. The chain combines TRBV28 with TRBJ2-7, with D unresolved. The V gene lost 3 bases and the J gene lost 7 bases, with 7 bases spanning the gap. Germline CDR1 reads MDHEN; CDR2 reads SYDVKM. The CDR3 covers 11 residues. DNA for the CDR3: TGTGCCAGCAGTTTTTCGTGGGAGCAGTACTTC. It translates to CASSFSWEQYF.

This clonotype came up many times. V is TRBV24-1 and J is TRBJ1-1, with D tentatively TRBD1 (5 bases). Germline CDR1 KGHDR, CDR2 SFDVKD. The CDR3 runs to 16 residues. The V gene lost 1 base and the J gene lost 0 bases, with 11 bases spanning the gap. The CDR3 is CATSDFRQRMNTEAFF. The CDR3 bases are TGTGCCACCAGTGATTTCCGACAGCGCATGAACACTGAAGCTTTCTTT.

The gene calls are TRBV12-3 or TRBV12-4 and TRBJ2-3, with a weak D call TRBD1 (7 bases). This CDR3 contains 14 residues. V was pared by 3 bases and J by 6 bases, with 13 bases between. The CDR3 DNA reads TGTGCCAGCAGTTTGGAGGGGGCTTGGGATACGCAGTATTTT. Its translation is CASSLEGAWDTQYF.

This clonotype came up a few times. The chain uses TRBV28 and TRBJ1-1, with no clear D. V was clipped by 3 bases and J by 5 bases, with 13 bases between them. Germline V gene lookup returns CDR1 MDHEN and CDR2 SYDVKM. The CDR3 consists of 14 residues. CDR3 in amino acids: CASSFEARRTEAFF. As DNA, the CDR3 is TGTGCCAGCAGTTTTGAGGCTAGGAGAACTGAAGCTTTCTTT. The full variable domain, its missing parts supplied by reference TRBV28 and TRBJ1-1, is DVKVTQSSRYLVKRTGEKVFLECVQDMDHENMFWYRQDPGLGLRLIYFSYDVKMKEKGDIPEGYSVSREKKERFSLILESASTNQTSMYLCASSFEARRTEAFFGQGTRLTVV.